The 14 T cell receptor beta chains listed next were all sequenced from one sample in a study of T-cell memory formation after mild COVID-19 (dated by TCRdb to the early 2020s). The method behind the library was 5' RACE. TCRdb records Illumina NovaSeq 6000 as the sequencer. The public sequencing data were trimmed at Q25 with fastp and processed into clonotypes with MiXCR by TCRdb, which kept only in-frame beta chains. Rows merge per CDR3 protein into single entries with the most common DNA and genes. The sample table lists 130,000 to 150,000 distinct CDR3 sequences, roughly 6.3% of them with a count of one. The top ten clones comprise around 1.9% of the sample. Sequencing used PBMCs or a T cell subset sorted from them (not recorded which). The receptors were sampled from an adult woman who had mild COVID-19 (a few samples of this study predate the infection). The sample titles of this study are shuffled in the database, so cell type and time point are left out; the donor was told from shared clones.

This clonotype was seen more than once but under ten times. This chain uses TRBV18 with TRBJ1-4, with D maybe TRBD1 (5 bases). Looked up from germline, CDR1 is KGHSH and CDR2 is LQKENI. CDR3 length: 13 residues. Trimming pared 3 bases from V and 7 bases from J, leaving 9 bases between. CDR3 loop: CASSPQGSEKLFF. For the CDR3, the DNA is TGTGCCAGCTCACCCCAGGGAAGTGAAAAACTGTTTTTT.

This clonotype was found many times. This chain joins TRBV20-1 and TRBJ2-6; weak D call: TRBD2 (5 bases). Trimming removed 3 bases from V and 2 bases from J, with 11 bases in between. The CDR3 consists of 15 residues. Looked up from germline, CDR1 is DFQATT and CDR2 is SNEGSKA (reference sequence). CDR3 DNA: TGCAGTGCTAGTAGGACTCTTACTGGGGCCAACGTCCTGACTTTC. Translation gives CSASRTLTGANVLTF.

This chain connects TRBV29-1 to TRBJ2-4; TRBD2 is a possible D gene (6 bases). The germline V gene encodes CDR1 SQVTM and CDR2 ANQGSEA. The CDR3 consists of 15 residues. Trimming stripped 7 bases from V and 0 bases from J, with 16 bases between. The CDR3 spells CSALGTPRAKNIQYF. The CDR3 DNA is TGCAGCGCGCTGGGGACTCCACGAGCCAAAAACATTCAGTACTTC.

This chain connects TRBV12-3 or TRBV12-4 to TRBJ2-1; 9 bases fit TRBD2. The CDR3 covers 16 residues. The ends lost 3 bases at V and 4 bases at J; junction bases unmatched: 7. The CDR3 loop reads CASSFLAGGPYNEQFF. The CDR3 DNA reads as TGTGCCAGCAGTTTCCTCGCGGGGGGGCCTTACAATGAGCAGTTCTTC.

J is TRBJ1-2 and V is TRBV7-3; 9 bases fit TRBD1. Per the germline V gene, CDR1 is SGHTA and CDR2 is FQGTGA. This CDR3 has 17 residues. J gave up 5 bases and V 2 bases, and 12 bases lay outside the gene matches. Here the CDR3 DNA reads TGTGCCAGCAGCTTATTATCCCCTTCACAGGGGGCTTATGGCTACACCTTC. This encodes CASSLLSPSQGAYGYTF.

V usage is TRBV12-3 or TRBV12-4 and J usage is TRBJ1-4; D unclear. The CDR3 totals 15 residues. With 5 bases removed from V and 1 base from J, the gap between germline ends came to 11 bases. The CDR3 coding sequence is TGTGCCAGCAGTCCCTCGGGGAAAACTAATGAAAAACTGTTTTTT. Encoded protein: CASSPSGKTNEKLFF.

This clonotype was observed many times. The CDR3 region has the DNA TGTGCCAGCAGCTTAGCGGGTGTAACTGAAGCTTTCTTT. Translation: CASSLAGVTEAFF. The chain is built from TRBV7-9 and TRBJ1-1; D is unresolved. V was cut by 0 bases and J by 5 bases, with 7 bases left in between. This CDR3 is 13 amino acids long. Per germline, CDR1 SEHNR and CDR2 FQNEAQ (reference sequence).

This clonotype was recorded many times. Compared with germline, one end of the junction differs, possibly owing to a read error. The chain couples TRBV12-3 or TRBV12-4 to TRBJ2-1, with D perhaps matching TRBD1 or TRBD2 (6 bases each). The CDR3 is 14 residues long. CDR3 sequence: CASSLGGSYNEQFF. In DNA, the CDR3 is TGTGCCAGCAGCTTAGGGGGGTCCTACAATGAGCAGTTCTTC.

This clonotype was observed a few times. This chain joins TRBV12-3 or TRBV12-4 and TRBJ1-5, with 7 bases identical to TRBD1. The CDR3 sequence is 13 residues long. The V and J ends lost 5 bases and 4 bases, in that order; junction bases with no gene match: 2. The DNA for the CDR3 is TGTGCCAGCAGTCAGGGGGGGAATCAGCCCCAGCATTTT. The encoded protein is CASSQGGNQPQHF.

This clonotype showed up many times. The genes are TRBV5-1 and TRBJ2-3; D not certain. The V end lost 0 bases, the J end lost 8 bases, and 13 bases lay between the germline ends. The CDR3 runs 14 residues. The germline CDR1 and CDR2 sequences are SGHRS and YFSETQ. Here the CDR3 DNA reads TGCGCCAGCAGCTTGGACGACCCGCGCGCTACGCAGTATTTT. Its translation: CASSLDDPRATQYF.

This clonotype was detected many times. CDR3 protein: CSARAFLSQVTF. CDR3 sequence (DNA): TGCAGTGCTCGTGCCTTTTTGTCTCAGGTCACCTTC. The chain couples TRBV20-1 to TRBJ1-2; the D is unclear. The ends were cut back, 5 bases at V and 13 bases at J, with 20 bases in the middle. The CDR3 sequence is 12 residues long. Germline V gene sequence: CDR1 DFQATT, CDR2 SNEGSKA (reference sequence).

This clonotype was seen repeatedly, ten times or more. The V call is TRBV10-3, the J call TRBJ2-3, with 13 bases fitting TRBD2. The CDR3 has 14 residues. Germline CDR1 ENHRY, CDR2 SYGVKD. Trimming took 11 bases from V and 4 from J; bases not matched to a gene: 6. CDR3 sequence: CAVTSGGASDTQYF. The CDR3 DNA follows: TGTGCCGTAACTAGCGGGGGGGCTTCAGATACGCAGTATTTT.

This clonotype came up a few times. V usage is TRBV12-3 or TRBV12-4 and J usage is TRBJ2-5, with D perhaps matching TRBD1 or TRBD2 (5 bases each). Trimming shortened V by 4 bases and J by 5 bases, and 11 bases separated the two germline ends. The CDR3 has 13 amino acids. CDR3 amino acids: CASSYGTTETQYF. In nucleotides, the CDR3 is TGTGCCAGCAGTTACGGGACGACGGAGACCCAGTACTTC.

The chain combines TRBV7-3 with TRBJ1-1; D unresolved. CDR3 length equals 15 residues. Germline CDR1 reads SGHTA; CDR2 reads FQGTGA. V lost 0 bases to trimming and J lost 1 base, with 9 bases between them. In DNA form, the CDR3 reads TGTGCCAGCAGCTTAACACCCAATCGGAACACTGAAGCTTTCTTT. Amino acids: CASSLTPNRNTEAFF.